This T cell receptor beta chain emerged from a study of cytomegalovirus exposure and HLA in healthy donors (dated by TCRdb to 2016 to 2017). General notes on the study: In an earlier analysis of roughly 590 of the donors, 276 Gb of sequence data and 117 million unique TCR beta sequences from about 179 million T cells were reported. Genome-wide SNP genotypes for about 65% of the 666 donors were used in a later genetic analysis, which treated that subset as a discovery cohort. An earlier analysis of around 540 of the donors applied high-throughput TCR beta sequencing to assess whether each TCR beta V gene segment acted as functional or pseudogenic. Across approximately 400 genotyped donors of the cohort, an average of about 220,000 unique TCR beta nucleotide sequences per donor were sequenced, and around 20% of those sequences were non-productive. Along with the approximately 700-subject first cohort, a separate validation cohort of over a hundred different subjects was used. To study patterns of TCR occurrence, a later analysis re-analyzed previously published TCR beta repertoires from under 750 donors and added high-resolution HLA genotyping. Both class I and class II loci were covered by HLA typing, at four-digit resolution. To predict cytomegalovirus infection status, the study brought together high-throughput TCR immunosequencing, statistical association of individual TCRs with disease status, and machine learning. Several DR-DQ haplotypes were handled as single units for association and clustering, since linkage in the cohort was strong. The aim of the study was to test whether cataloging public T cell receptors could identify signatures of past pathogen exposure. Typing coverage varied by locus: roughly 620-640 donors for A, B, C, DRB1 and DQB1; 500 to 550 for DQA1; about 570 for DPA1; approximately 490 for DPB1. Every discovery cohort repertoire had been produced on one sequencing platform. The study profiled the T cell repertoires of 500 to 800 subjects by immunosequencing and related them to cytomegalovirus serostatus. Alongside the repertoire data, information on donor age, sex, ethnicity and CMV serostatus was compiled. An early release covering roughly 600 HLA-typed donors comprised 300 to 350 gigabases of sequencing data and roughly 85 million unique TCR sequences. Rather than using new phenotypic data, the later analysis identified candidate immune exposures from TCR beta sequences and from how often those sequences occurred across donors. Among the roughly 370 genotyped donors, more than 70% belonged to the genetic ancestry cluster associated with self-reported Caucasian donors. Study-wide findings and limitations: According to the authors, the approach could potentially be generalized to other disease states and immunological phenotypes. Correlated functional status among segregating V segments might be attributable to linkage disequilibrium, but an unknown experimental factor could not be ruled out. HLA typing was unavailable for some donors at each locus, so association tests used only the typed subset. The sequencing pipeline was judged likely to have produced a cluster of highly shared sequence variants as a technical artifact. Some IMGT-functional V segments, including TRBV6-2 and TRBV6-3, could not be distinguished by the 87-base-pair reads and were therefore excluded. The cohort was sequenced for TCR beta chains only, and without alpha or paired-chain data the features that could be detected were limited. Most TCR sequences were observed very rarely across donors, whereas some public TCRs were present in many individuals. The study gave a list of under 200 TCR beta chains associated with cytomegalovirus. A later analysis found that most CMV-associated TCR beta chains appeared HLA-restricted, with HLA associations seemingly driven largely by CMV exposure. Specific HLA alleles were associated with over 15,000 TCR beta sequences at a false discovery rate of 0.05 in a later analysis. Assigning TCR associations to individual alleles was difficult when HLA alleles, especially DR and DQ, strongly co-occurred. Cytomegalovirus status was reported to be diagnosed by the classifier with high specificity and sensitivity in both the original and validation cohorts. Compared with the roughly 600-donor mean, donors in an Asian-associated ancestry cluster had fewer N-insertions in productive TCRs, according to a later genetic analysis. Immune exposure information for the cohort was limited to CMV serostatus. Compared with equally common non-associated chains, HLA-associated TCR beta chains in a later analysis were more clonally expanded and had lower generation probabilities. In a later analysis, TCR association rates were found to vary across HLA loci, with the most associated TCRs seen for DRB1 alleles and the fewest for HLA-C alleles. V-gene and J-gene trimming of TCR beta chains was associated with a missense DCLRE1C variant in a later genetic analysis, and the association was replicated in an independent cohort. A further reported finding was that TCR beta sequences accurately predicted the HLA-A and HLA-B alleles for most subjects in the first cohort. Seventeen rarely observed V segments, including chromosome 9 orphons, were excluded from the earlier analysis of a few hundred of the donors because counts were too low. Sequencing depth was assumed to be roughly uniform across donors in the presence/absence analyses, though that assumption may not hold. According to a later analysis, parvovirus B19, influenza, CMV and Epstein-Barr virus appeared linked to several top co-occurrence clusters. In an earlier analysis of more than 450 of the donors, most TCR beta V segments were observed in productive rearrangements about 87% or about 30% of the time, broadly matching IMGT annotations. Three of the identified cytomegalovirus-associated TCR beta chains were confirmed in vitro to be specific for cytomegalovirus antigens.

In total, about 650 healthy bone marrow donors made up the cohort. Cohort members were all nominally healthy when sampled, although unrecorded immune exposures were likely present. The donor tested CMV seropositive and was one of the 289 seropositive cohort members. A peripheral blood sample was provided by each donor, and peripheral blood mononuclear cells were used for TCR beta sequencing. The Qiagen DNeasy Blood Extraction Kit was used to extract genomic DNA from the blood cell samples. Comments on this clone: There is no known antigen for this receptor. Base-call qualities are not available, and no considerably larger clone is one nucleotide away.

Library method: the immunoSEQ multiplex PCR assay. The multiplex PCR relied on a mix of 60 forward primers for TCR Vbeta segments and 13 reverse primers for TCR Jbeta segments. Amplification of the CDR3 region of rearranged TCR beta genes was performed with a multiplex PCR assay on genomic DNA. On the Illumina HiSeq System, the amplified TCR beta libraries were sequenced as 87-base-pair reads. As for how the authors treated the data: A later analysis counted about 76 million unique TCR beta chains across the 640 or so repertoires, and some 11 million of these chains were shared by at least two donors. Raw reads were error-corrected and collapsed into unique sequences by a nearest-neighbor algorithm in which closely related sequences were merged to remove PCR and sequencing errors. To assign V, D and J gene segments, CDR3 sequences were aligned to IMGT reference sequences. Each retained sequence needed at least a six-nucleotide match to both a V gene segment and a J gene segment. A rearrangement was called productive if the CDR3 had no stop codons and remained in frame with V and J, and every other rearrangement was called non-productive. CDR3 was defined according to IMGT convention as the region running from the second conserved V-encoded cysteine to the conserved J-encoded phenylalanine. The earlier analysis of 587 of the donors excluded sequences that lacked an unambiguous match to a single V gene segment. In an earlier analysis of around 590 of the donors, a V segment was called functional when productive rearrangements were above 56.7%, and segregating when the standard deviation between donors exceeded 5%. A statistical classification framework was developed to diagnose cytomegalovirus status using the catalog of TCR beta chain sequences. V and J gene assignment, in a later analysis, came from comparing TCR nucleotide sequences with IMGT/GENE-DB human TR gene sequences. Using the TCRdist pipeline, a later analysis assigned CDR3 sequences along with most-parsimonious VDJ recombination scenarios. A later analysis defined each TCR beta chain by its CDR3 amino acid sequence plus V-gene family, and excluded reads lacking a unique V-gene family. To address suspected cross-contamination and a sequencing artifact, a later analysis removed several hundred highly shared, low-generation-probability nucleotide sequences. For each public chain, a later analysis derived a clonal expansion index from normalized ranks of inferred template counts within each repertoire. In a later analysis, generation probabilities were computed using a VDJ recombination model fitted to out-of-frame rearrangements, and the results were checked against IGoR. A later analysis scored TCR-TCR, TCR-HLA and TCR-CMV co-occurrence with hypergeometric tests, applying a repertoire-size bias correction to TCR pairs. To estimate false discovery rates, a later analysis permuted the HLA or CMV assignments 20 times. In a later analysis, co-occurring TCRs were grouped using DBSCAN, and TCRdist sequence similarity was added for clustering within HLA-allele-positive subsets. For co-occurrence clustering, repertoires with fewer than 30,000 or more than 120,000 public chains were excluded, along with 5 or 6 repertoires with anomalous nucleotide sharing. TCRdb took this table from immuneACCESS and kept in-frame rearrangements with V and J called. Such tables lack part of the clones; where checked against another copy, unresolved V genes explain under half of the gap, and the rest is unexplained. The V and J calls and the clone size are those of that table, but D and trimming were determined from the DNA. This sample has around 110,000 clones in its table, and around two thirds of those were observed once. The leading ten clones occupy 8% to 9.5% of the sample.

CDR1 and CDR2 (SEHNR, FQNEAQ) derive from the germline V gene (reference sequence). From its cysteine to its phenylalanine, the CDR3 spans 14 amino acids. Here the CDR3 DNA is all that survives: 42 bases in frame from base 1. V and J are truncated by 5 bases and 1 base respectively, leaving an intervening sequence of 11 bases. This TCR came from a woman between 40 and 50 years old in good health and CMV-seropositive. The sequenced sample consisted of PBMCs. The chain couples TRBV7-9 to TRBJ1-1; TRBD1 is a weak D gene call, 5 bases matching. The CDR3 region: CASSVQAWNTEAFF. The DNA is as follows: TGTGCCAGCAGCGTACAGGCCTGGAACACTGAAGCTTTCTTT.